This entry describes one T cell receptor (beta chain). This sample is part of a study of blood T cell repertoires in COVID-19. Study details: The origin of the acute and convalescent COVID-19 samples was the United States, Italy and Spain. Sources were T cells, B-cell-depleted T cells, or PBMCs; the material itself was cDNA or gDNA.

Authors' methods: Estimated nucleated cell counts came from reference gene primer amplification. Only in-frame clones appear in the TCRdb table, and some are missing; sequencing was by immunoSEQ multiplex PCR. V and J calls and clone size come straight from that table; D and trimming were deduced from the DNA. Of roughly 170,000 clones in the sample, 86% were seen once. J lost 6 bases, V lost 0 bases, and 5 bases had no gene match. CDR1 is SGHRS and CDR2 is YFSETQ in the germline V gene. The CDR3 loop spans 16 amino acids. This receptor was obtained from a man between 65 and 80 years old with active or convalescent COVID-19. The sequenced sample consisted of peripheral blood. The chain joins TRBV5-1 to TRBJ2-1; 11 bases are shared with TRBD1. The CDR3 bases are TGCGCCAGCAGCTTGGCCTTAGGGACAGGGGGCAATGAGCAGTTCTTC. Encoded protein: CASSLALGTGGNEQFF.